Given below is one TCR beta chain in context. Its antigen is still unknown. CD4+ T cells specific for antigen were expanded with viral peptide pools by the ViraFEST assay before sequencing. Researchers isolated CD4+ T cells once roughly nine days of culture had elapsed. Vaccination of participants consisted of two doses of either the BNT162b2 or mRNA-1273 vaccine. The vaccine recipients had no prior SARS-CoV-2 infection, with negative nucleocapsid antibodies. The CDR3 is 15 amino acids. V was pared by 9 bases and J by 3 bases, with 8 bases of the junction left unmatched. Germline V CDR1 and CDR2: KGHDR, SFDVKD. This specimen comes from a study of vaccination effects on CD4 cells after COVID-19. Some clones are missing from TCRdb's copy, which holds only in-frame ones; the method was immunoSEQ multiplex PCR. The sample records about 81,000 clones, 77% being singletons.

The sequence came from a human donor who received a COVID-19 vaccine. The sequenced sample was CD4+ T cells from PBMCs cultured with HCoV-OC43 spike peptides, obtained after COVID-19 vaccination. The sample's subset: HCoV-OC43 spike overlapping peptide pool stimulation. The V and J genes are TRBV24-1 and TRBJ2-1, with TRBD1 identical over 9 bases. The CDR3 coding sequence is TGTGCCACCGGCCGACCGGGACAGGGCTACAATGAGCAGTTCTTC. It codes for CATGRPGQGYNEQFF.